Presented here are 27 T cell receptor beta chains from one specimen sequenced in a study of blood T cell repertoires in COVID-19. Profiling relied on immunoSEQ multiplex PCR, and the TCRdb table lists in-frame clones only, not all of them. Of approximately 180,000 clones listed, roughly 76% are singletons. What was sequenced was peripheral blood. Every receptor here comes from an elderly woman with COVID-19, enrolled during active disease.

This rearrangement joins TRBV6-2 or TRBV6-3 to TRBJ2-3; D remains unclear. The CDR3 has 17 residues. Germline CDR1 reads MNHEY; CDR2 reads SVGEGT. V lost 2 bases, J lost 2 bases, and 17 bases lay in between. This chain's CDR3 is CASSYRLTRINTDTQYF. The CDR3 coding sequence is TGTGCCAGCAGTTACCGGTTGACACGCATCAACACAGATACGCAGTATTTT.

This sequence joins TRBV5-1 and TRBJ2-3, with TRBD1 matching 9 bases. After removal of 0 bases from V and 2 bases from J, the junction contained 4 bases not matched to a gene. The CDR3 is made up of 16 amino acids. Looked up from germline, CDR1 is SGHRS and CDR2 is YFSETQ. The DNA for the CDR3 is TGCGCCAGCAGCTTGGAGGGACAGGGCCACACAGATACGCAGTATTTT. Encoded protein: CASSLEGQGHTDTQYF.

V gene TRBV19 combines with J gene TRBJ2-5; 7 bases fit TRBD2. The ends lost 7 bases at V and 5 bases at J; junction bases unmatched: 10. Germline V gene sequence: CDR1 LNHDA, CDR2 SQIVND (reference sequence). The CDR3 sequence is 14 residues long. This CDR3 is CASKPPGLRETQYF. The CDR3 DNA sequence: TGTGCCAGTAAACCCCCGGGACTAAGGGAGACCCAGTACTTC.

This clone has just a few counts. The rearrangement joins TRBV5-1 to TRBJ2-7; the match to TRBD2 covers 9 bases. The V and J ends lost 5 bases and 5 bases, in that order; junction bases with no gene match: 11. Per germline, CDR1 SGHRS and CDR2 YFSETQ. The CDR3 totals 15 residues. The CDR3 loop is CASSRNSGSNHEQYF. CDR3 bases: TGCGCCAGCAGTCGGAATAGCGGGAGTAACCACGAGCAGTACTTC.

V is TRBV4-1 and J is TRBJ1-4, with TRBD1 matching over 9 bases. The V gene end was trimmed by 4 bases and the J gene end by 3 bases; junction bases not matched to a gene: 9. Germline V gene lookup returns CDR1 MGHRA and CDR2 YSYEKL. The CDR3 loop spans 17 amino acids. The CDR3 here is CASSRGGTGPSNEKLFF. In DNA, the CDR3 is TGCGCCAGCAGCCGCGGCGGGACAGGGCCCTCTAATGAAAAACTGTTTTTT.

The rearrangement links TRBV7-9 to TRBJ2-5; D ambiguous. V was cut by 1 base and J by 2 bases, with 14 bases left in between. Germline-derived CDR1 and CDR2 are SEHNR and FQNEAQ (reference sequence). CDR3 size: 16 residues. The CDR3 here is CASSLGFLPIQETQYF. Here the CDR3 DNA reads TGTGCCAGCAGCTTAGGCTTCCTCCCTATTCAAGAGACCCAGTACTTC. Using reference TRBV7-9 and TRBJ2-5 for the parts outside the CDR3, the full variable domain is DTGVSQNPRHKITKRGQNVTFRCDPISEHNRLYWYRQTLGQGPEFLTYFQNEAQLEKSRLLSDRFSAERPKGSFSTLEIQRTEQGDSAMYLCASSLGFLPIQETQYFGPGTRLLVL.

The chain employs TRBV28 and TRBJ2-7, with a possible D match to TRBD1 (7 bases). Trimming removed 5 bases from V and 5 bases from J, with 13 bases in between. In germline, CDR1 is MDHEN, CDR2 SYDVKM. This CDR3 spans 13 amino acids. The CDR3 sequence: CASSLPGGHEQYF. The CDR3 DNA reads TGTGCCAGCAGTCTCCCAGGGGGGCACGAGCAGTACTTC.

The chain recombines TRBV12-3 or TRBV12-4 with TRBJ2-1; TRBD1 aligns across 8 bases. The CDR3 runs 13 residues. The V gene end was trimmed by 3 bases and the J gene end by 8 bases; junction bases not matched to a gene: 3. CDR3 in amino acids: CASSFGQGDEQFF. The CDR3 nucleotides are TGTGCCAGCAGTTTCGGACAGGGCGATGAGCAGTTCTTC.

The genes are TRBV27 and TRBJ2-1, with 13 bases aligning to TRBD2. The CDR3 loop spans 14 amino acids. V trimming: 2 bases; J trimming: 9 bases; junction bases outside the gene matches: 1. Per germline, CDR1 MNHEY and CDR2 SMNVEV (reference sequence). CDR3 DNA: TGTGCCAGCAGTTTAGGACTAGCGGGGGCTGAGCAGTTCTTC. This sequence encodes CASSLGLAGAEQFF.

The rearrangement links TRBV28 to TRBJ1-5; D is unresolved. CDR3 length equals 15 residues. V was clipped by 3 bases and J by 0 bases, with 9 bases between them. In germline, CDR1 is MDHEN, CDR2 SYDVKM. CDR3 sequence reads: CASSFRVYSNQPQHF. CDR3 in DNA: TGTGCCAGCAGTTTTCGGGTTTATAGCAATCAGCCCCAGCATTTT. The whole variable domain, remainder taken from reference TRBV28 and TRBJ1-5, is DVKVTQSSRYLVKRTGEKVFLECVQDMDHENMFWYRQDPGLGLRLIYFSYDVKMKEKGDIPEGYSVSREKKERFSLILESASTNQTSMYLCASSFRVYSNQPQHFGDGTRLSIL.

The chain carries TRBV12-3 or TRBV12-4 and TRBJ1-2; D call uncertain. The CDR3 runs 13 residues. Trimming shortened V by 3 bases and J by 4 bases, and 9 bases separated the two germline ends. The CDR3 bases are TGTGCCAGCAGTTTCGAGGGCCCCTATGGCTACACCTTC. It specifies CASSFEGPYGYTF.

This clone was detected only a few times. V gene TRBV6-2 or TRBV6-3 combines with J gene TRBJ2-7, with TRBD2 matching over 7 bases. V dropped 0 bases and J dropped 5; count of bases not matched to a gene: 7. The CDR3 is 15 amino acids. CDR1 is MNHEY and CDR2 is SVGEGT in the germline V gene. The CDR3 loop reads CASSYSGTMWDEQYF. DNA for the CDR3: TGTGCCAGCAGTTACTCCGGGACTATGTGGGACGAGCAGTACTTC.

V gene TRBV6-5 combines with J gene TRBJ2-7, with D possibly matching TRBD2 (5 bases). CDR3 length equals 14 residues. V lost 0 bases and J lost 3, with 9 bases in between. Germline values: CDR1 MNHEY, CDR2 SVGAGI. The CDR3 protein is CASSYSTGIYEQYF. The CDR3 DNA follows: TGTGCCAGCAGTTACTCGACGGGGATCTACGAGCAGTACTTC.

CDR3 sequence (DNA): TGCAGCGTTGATGGGGGCCCTGATCTAGCCAAAAACATTCAGTACTTC. Its translation is CSVDGGPDLAKNIQYF. This chain uses TRBV29-1 with TRBJ2-4, with D perhaps matching TRBD1 (6 bases). CDR1 is SQVTM and CDR2 is ANQGSEA in the germline V gene. The CDR3 extends over 16 amino acids. V shed 3 bases and J shed 0 bases, with 15 bases lying between them.

This rearrangement joins TRBV4-2 to TRBJ1-2; 10 bases align to TRBD1. The CDR3 runs 16 residues. CDR1 and CDR2 (germline): LGHNA, YNFKEQ. V dropped 2 bases and J dropped 5; count of bases not matched to a gene: 8. The CDR3 DNA is TGTGCCAGCAGCCAACCAGGACAGGGGGGATGGTATGGCTACACCTTC. It is translated as CASSQPGQGGWYGYTF.

This clone has a handful of counts. This chain joins TRBV6-5 and TRBJ2-5, with 7 nucleotides matching TRBD1. This CDR3 is built from 14 residues. Germline V gives CDR1 MNHEY, CDR2 SVGAGI. The junction had 8 bases not matched to a gene; V was cut back by 6 bases and J by 4 bases. The CDR3 is CASSSGTAAETQYF. CDR3 nucleotide sequence: TGTGCCAGCAGCTCCGGGACAGCAGCAGAGACCCAGTACTTC.

V and J are TRBV7-9 and TRBJ2-7; D is uncertain. Per germline, CDR1 SEHNR and CDR2 FQNEAQ (reference sequence). V was shortened by 3 bases and J by 7 bases, with 10 bases between the two germline ends. CDR3 length: 12 amino acids. The CDR3 protein is CASSLIRSEQYF. The DNA of the CDR3 is TGTGCCAGCAGCTTGATTCGTAGTGAGCAGTACTTC.

The genes are TRBV18 and TRBJ1-6; D is uncertain. The CDR3 sequence is 15 residues long. V shed 5 bases and J shed 13 bases, with 21 bases lying between them. The germline CDR1 and CDR2 sequences are KGHSH and LQKENI. The CDR3 region has the DNA TGTGCCAGCTCATCAGTAGGTTCAGCCGGAGGGCCCCTCCACTTT. It translates to CASSSVGSAGGPLHF.

This clone turned up a few times. The V call is TRBV28, the J call TRBJ1-2; the D gene is possibly TRBD1 (5 bases). Germline V gives CDR1 MDHEN, CDR2 SYDVKM. The CDR3 is 14 residues long. V lost 5 bases and J 6 bases, leaving 16 bases between the germline ends. The CDR3 region is CASSVRAVGHGYTF. The CDR3 DNA reads TGTGCCAGCAGTGTTCGGGCCGTGGGGCATGGCTACACCTTC.

The table lists this clone with a few counts. This sequence joins TRBV5-1 and TRBJ2-7; TRBD2 might be the D (6 bases). V was clipped by 4 bases and J by 6 bases, with 11 bases between them. Germline-derived CDR1 and CDR2 are SGHRS and YFSETQ. This CDR3 has 12 residues. In DNA, the CDR3 is TGCGCCAGCAGCGGCTGGGGAGGCGAGCAGTACTTC. Translating it yields CASSGWGGEQYF.

The chain uses TRBV21-1 and TRBJ1-5; the table gives TRBD1 as D, unverified against the DNA. TRBV21-1 is reported as a pseudogene. The CDR3 sequence is 17 residues long. CDR3 amino acids: CASSKEDRAHSNQPQHF. Written as DNA, the CDR3 is TGTGCCAGCAGCAAAGAGGACAGGGCCCATAGCAATCAGCCCCAGCATTTT.

CDR3 amino acids: CASNSGNTEAFF. For the CDR3, the DNA is TGTGCCAGCAACTCAGGGAACACTGAAGCTTTCTTT. This sequence joins TRBV28 and TRBJ1-1; D remains ambiguous. Trimming cost V 7 bases and J 1 base, with 7 bases left between them. The CDR3 totals 12 residues. Germline values: CDR1 MDHEN, CDR2 SYDVKM.

The J gene is TRBJ1-1, the V gene TRBV29-1, with D perhaps matching TRBD1 (6 bases). Trimming cost V 6 bases and J 1 base, with 18 bases left between them. Germline CDR1 is SQVTM and CDR2 is ANQGSEA. The CDR3 runs to 15 residues. CDR3 region: CSVLPSRTANTEAFF. The CDR3 DNA reads as TGCAGCGTCCTTCCGTCGAGGACAGCGAACACTGAAGCTTTCTTT.

The chain couples TRBV6-2 or TRBV6-3 to TRBJ1-1, with D perhaps matching TRBD1 (6 bases). This CDR3 region has 14 residues. Germline V gene lookup returns CDR1 MNHEY and CDR2 SVGEGT. V was cut by 6 bases and J by 4 bases, with 15 bases left in between. CDR3 bases: TGTGCCAGCAGCCGCAGGGGCTTAGCCACTGAAGCTTTCTTT. Its protein product is CASSRRGLATEAFF.

The J gene is TRBJ1-5, the V gene TRBV6-1, with no clear D. Trimming took off 1 base at V and 0 bases at J, with 10 bases between the two ends. The CDR3 contains 16 residues. Looked up from germline, CDR1 is MNHNS and CDR2 is SASEGT. CDR3 sequence (DNA): TGTGCCAGCAGTGAAGTGGCACCTTATAGCAATCAGCCCCAGCATTTT. Translation: CASSEVAPYSNQPQHF.

The CDR3 bases are TGTGCCAGCAGCCGAGGGGACAGGGCTGGGTACTATGGCTACACCTTC. This codes for CASSRGDRAGYYGYTF. This chain links TRBV5-6 with TRBJ1-2; the match to TRBD1 covers 9 bases. V trimming: 4 bases; J trimming: 3 bases; junction bases outside the gene matches: 10. The CDR3 sequence is 16 residues long. Germline CDR1 is SGHDT and CDR2 is YYEEEE.

This chain joins TRBV7-6 and TRBJ2-7; TRBD2 matches at 9 bases. With 5 bases clipped from V and 2 bases from J, the junction kept 10 bases outside the gene matches. Germline CDR1 is SGHVS and CDR2 is FNYEAQ. The CDR3 runs 16 residues. CDR3: CASSPDTSGSAYEQYF. CDR3 bases: TGTGCCAGCAGCCCGGACACTAGCGGGTCAGCCTACGAGCAGTACTTC. Looking up the rest from reference TRBV7-6 and TRBJ2-7 gives the full variable domain: GAGVSQSPRYKVTKRGQDVALRCDPISGHVSLYWYRQALGQGPEFLTYFNYEAQQDKSGLPNDRFSAERPEGSISTLTIQRTEQRDSAMYRCASSPDTSGSAYEQYFGPGTRLTVT.